The clone carrying this T cell receptor beta chain has only one observation. The libraries were made with immunoSEQ v3.0 at survey level. Method: immunoSEQ multiplex PCR; TCRdb's copy keeps in-frame clones and lacks some. The sample has fewer than 30,000 clones, about 86% seen once. V shed 7 bases and J shed 6 bases, with 15 bases lying between them. CDR1 is MNHNS, CDR2 SASEGT, per germline. This CDR3 region has 13 residues. The record originates from a study of long-term antiretroviral therapy in people with HIV. The chain uses TRBV6-1 and TRBJ1-1; D uncertain. The receptor's source is a man aged 25 to 40 with HIV. The specimen was unsorted PBMCs, collected less than 4.7 years after starting antiretroviral therapy. The CDR3 DNA sequence: TGTGCCAGCATGGGCTGGGAACGGGCTGAAGCTTTCTTT. Encoded protein: CASMGWERAEAFF.